This TCR beta chain was sequenced during a study of shared clonotypes between healthy human individuals. Nashville, Tennessee was home to all donors, each a Caucasian adult. Authors' data handling: ImmunoSEQ output held junction-only sequences without quality scores, so filtering differed. Data came from immunoSEQ multiplex PCR; TCRdb stores just in-frame clones and leaves some out. From that table come the V and J calls and clone size; the DNA was used to work out D and trimming. The sample yields about 640,000 clones, 60% to 80% seen once. Germline CDR1 and CDR2: SNHLY and FYNNEI. V was pared by 8 bases and J by 5 bases, with 16 bases between. The CDR3 runs 13 residues.

V and J are TRBV2 and TRBJ2-7; D is unclear. This TCR was recovered from a woman in her twenties or thirties in good health. The specimen was memory CD4+ T cells sorted from blood. The subset is: CD45RA-negative fraction. CDR3 loop: CASVRLWFDEQYF. CDR3 bases: TGTGCCAGCGTAAGATTGTGGTTTGACGAGCAGTACTTC.